This T cell receptor beta chain stems from a study of T cells in localized non-small cell lung cancer. V lost 1 base to trimming and J lost 7 bases, with 19 bases between them. Germline CDR1 MGHRA, CDR2 YSYEKL. CDR3 length equals 16 residues. The protocol was immunoSEQ multiplex PCR, while the TCRdb copy is restricted to in-frame clones and leaves out a portion. The sample lists some 3,700 clones; 20% to 25% were seen once. By sample share, this clone is medium-sized. This clonotype originated in a woman between 40 and 69 years old with stage I lung adenocarcinoma. The chain carries TRBV4-1 and TRBJ1-2; no clear D gene. The specimen was lung tumor tissue, collected before any cancer treatment. CDR3 sequence reads: CASSQVVTGQSFGYTF. CDR3 nucleotide sequence: TGCGCCAGCAGCCAAGTAGTTACCGGGCAATCGTTTGGCTACACCTTC.